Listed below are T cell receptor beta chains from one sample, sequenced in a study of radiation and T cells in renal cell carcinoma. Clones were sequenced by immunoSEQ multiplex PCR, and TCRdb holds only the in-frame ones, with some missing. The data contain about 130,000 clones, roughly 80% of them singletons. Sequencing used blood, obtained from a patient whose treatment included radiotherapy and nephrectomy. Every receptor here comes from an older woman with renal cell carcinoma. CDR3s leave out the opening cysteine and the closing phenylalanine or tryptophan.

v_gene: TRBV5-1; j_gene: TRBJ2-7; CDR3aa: ASSLDSAGSPYEQY
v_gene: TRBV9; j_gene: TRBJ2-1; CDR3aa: ASNRDPNNEQF
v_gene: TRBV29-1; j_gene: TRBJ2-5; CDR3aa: SALGGDETQY
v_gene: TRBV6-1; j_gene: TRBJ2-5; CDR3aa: ASSEGPLPQETQY
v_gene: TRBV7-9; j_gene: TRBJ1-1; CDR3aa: ASSLVTGGKAF
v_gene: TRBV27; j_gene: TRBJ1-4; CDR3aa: ASSLGGIEKLF
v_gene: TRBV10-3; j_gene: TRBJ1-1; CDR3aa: AIRSVGDREFGLMNTEAF
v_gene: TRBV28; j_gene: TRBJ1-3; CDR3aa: ASSLFRGSSGNTIY
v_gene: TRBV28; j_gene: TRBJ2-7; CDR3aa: ASGNSASPYEQY
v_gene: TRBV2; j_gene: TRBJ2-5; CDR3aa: ASNPGWAGQETQY
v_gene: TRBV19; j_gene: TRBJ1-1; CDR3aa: ASKEGRGGHTEAF
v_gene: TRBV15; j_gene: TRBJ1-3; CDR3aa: ATSRDRRGPGNTIY
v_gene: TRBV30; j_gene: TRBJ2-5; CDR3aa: AWSRTLRELETQY
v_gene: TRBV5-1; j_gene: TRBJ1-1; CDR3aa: ASSPSSGVWATEAF
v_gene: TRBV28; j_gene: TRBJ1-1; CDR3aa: ASSDRATEAF
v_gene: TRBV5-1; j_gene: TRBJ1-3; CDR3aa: ASSLDASGNTIY
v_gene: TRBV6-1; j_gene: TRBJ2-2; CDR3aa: ASSEAARGGELF
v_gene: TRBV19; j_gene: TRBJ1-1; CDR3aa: ASSIGPGGTEAF
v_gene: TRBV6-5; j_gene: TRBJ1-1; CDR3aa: ASSYGGGNTEAF
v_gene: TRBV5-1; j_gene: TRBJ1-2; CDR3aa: ASSSAPRTFSNYGYT
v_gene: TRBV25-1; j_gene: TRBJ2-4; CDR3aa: ATPPFMAKNIQY
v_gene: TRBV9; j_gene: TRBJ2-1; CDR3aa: ASSGGILRSEQF
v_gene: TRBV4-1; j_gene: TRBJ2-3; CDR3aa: ASSRTSDTDTQY
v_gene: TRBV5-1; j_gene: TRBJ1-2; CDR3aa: ASSQGAGYGYT
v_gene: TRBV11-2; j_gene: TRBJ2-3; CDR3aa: ASTPSGAKDTQY
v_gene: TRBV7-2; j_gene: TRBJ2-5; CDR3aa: ASSLGLAGETQY
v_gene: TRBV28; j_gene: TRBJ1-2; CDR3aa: ASSFVGGDLNYGYT
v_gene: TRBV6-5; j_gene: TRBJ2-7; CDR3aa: ASRMGTGLSYEQY
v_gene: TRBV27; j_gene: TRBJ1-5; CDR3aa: ASSLWGGNQPQH